These T cell receptor beta chains were read from a single sample in a study of blood T cells in healthy people across ages. From the 5' RACE reads, TCRdb called clonotypes with MiXCR, one entry per CDR3 protein. Of 700,000 or so distinct CDR3 sequences in the sample, around 41% were seen once. Sequencing was done on a sample of blood. The source is an elderly man in good health. CDR3s include the opening cysteine and the closing phenylalanine or tryptophan. The order of the fields is CDR3 DNA, CDR3 protein, clone size, D gene, V gene, J gene. The D gene is left open where the match is weak. Size values are once, few and many counts, or a class for expanded clones, and some rows have none.

TGTGCCAGCAGCCGACGAGCGGGGGGGCCTGAGCAGTTCTTC	CASSRRAGGPEQFF	-	TRBD2	TRBV12-3/TRBV12-4	TRBJ2-1
TGTGCCAGCAGTCAGACCCCCGGGTATACGCAGTATTTT	CASSQTPGYTQYF	many	-	TRBV6-6	TRBJ2-3
TGCGCCAGCAGCCCCGGACAGGGATCCTACAATGAGCAGATCTTC	CASSPGQGSYNEQIF	-	TRBD1	TRBV5-1	TRBJ2-1
TGCAGTGCTAGAGATGCAACGATCCCCTATGGCTACACCTTC	CSARDATIPYGYTF	-	-	TRBV20-1	TRBJ1-2
TGTGCCAGCAGCGTAGCTACGGGGGCAGGGGGAGAGACCCAGTACTTC	CASSVATGAGGETQYF	-	-	TRBV9	TRBJ2-5
TGTGCCAGCAGCCTAGGACAGGGGTATCGAACTGAAGCTTTCTTT	CASSLGQGYRTEAFF	-	TRBD1	TRBV14	TRBJ1-1
TGCAGTGCTCCCAACTTGGTGCCTGAGCAGTTCTTC	CSAPNLVPEQFF	-	-	TRBV20-1	TRBJ2-1
TGTGCCAGCAGTACAGGACAGAATCAGCCCCAGCATTTT	CASSTGQNQPQHF	many	-	TRBV12-3/TRBV12-4	TRBJ1-5
TGCAGTGCTAGGGGGGACAGGGAGGATCAGCCCCAGCATTTT	CSARGDREDQPQHF	-	TRBD1	TRBV20-1	TRBJ1-5
TGCAGTGCTAGCCGACAGGGGGCCGGTCGGACTGAAGCTTTCTTT	CSASRQGAGRTEAFF	-	TRBD1	TRBV20-1	TRBJ1-1
TGTGCCAGCAGCCGGAGAGGTGCGCGGGGGAGCTCCTACGAGCAGTACTTC	CASSRRGARGSSYEQYF	-	TRBD2	TRBV3-1	TRBJ2-7
TGTGCCAGCTCACCACAGGGGGTTGTGAGTCAGCCCCAGCATTTT	CASSPQGVVSQPQHF	-	-	TRBV18	TRBJ1-5
TGCAGTGCTAGAGAGCGCGAGCAGTACTTC	CSAREREQYF	-	-	TRBV20-1	TRBJ2-7
TGCAGCGTGAAGCGGGGGACGACAGATACGCAGTATTTT	CSVKRGTTDTQYF	once	TRBD2	TRBV20-1	TRBJ2-3
TGTGCCAGCAAAACAGATTATAATTCACCCCTCCACTTT	CASKTDYNSPLHF	-	-	TRBV6-5	TRBJ1-6
TGTGCCAGCAGTACCGACGGCCACAATCAGCCCCAGCATTTT	CASSTDGHNQPQHF	few	-	TRBV12-3/TRBV12-4	TRBJ1-5
TGCGCCAGCAGCCAGACCATCGCGCGTGGAGAGACCCAGTACTTC	CASSQTIARGETQYF	few	-	TRBV4-3	TRBJ2-5
TGTGCCAGCGGATTAGCGGGAGGGCCTAATGAGCAGTACTTC	CASGLAGGPNEQYF	-	TRBD2	TRBV27	TRBJ2-4
TGCGCCAGCAGCCAAGATGAAGGAGGTAGCACAGATACGCAGTATTTT	CASSQDEGGSTDTQYF	-	-	TRBV4-3	TRBJ2-3
TGTGCCAGCAGCGCCGGGACGAATAGCAATCAGCCCCAGCATTTT	CASSAGTNSNQPQHF	many	-	TRBV6-1	TRBJ1-5
TGTGCCAGCAACAGGGATGGAGGCAATCAGCCCCAGCATTTT	CASNRDGGNQPQHF	-	-	TRBV27	TRBJ1-5
TGTGCCAGCAGATCCGGGACAGCGACCACAGATACGCAGTATTTT	CASRSGTATTDTQYF	-	TRBD1	TRBV7-2	TRBJ2-3
TGTGCCAGCAGCGCCCGGACAGGGGGCAACTACGAGCAGTACTTC	CASSARTGGNYEQYF	-	TRBD1	TRBV7-6	TRBJ2-7
TGTGCCAGCAGCTTAGGTCAGGGACGGGGGGGCAAGGAGACCCAGTACTTC	CASSLGQGRGGKETQYF	-	TRBD2	TRBV7-2	TRBJ2-5
TGTGCCAGCAGCTCTGGGGTGAACTACAATGAGCAGTTCTTC	CASSSGVNYNEQFF	many	-	TRBV6-2/TRBV6-3	TRBJ2-1
TGTGCCAGCGGGGGGACTCGGCGGAACAACAATGAGCAGTTCTTC	CASGGTRRNNNEQFF	-	-	TRBV7-9	TRBJ2-1